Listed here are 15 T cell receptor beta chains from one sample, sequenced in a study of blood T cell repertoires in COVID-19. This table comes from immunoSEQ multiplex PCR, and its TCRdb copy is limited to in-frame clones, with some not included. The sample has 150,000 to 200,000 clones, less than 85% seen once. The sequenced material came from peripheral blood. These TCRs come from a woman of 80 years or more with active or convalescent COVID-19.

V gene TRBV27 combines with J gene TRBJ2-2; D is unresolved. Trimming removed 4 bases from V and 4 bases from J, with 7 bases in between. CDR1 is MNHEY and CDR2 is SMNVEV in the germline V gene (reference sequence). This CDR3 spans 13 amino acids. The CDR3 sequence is CASSSGSTGELFF. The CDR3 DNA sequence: TGTGCCAGCAGTTCCGGTTCCACCGGGGAGCTGTTTTTT.

CDR3 nucleotide sequence: TGCGCCAGCAGCCTTTACCAGGGGGCTTCGTTGGAGCAGTTCTTC. Encoded protein: CASSLYQGASLEQFF. The rearrangement uses TRBV10-2 and TRBJ2-1, with TRBD1 matching over 8 bases. This CDR3 contains 15 residues. Germline values: CDR1 WSHSY, CDR2 SAAADI. V was pared by 6 bases and J by 10 bases, with 14 bases of the junction left unmatched.

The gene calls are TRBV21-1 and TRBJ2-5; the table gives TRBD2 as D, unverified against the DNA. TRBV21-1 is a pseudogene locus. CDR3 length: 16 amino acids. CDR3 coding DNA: TGTGCCAGCAGCAAAGTAGTGGGGGGGATCCAAGAGACCCAGTACTTC. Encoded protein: CASSKVVGGIQETQYF.

Here the CDR3 DNA reads TGCGCCAGCAGCTTTATCGGCTACGAGCAGTACTTC. Its protein product is CASSFIGYEQYF. V usage is TRBV5-1 and J usage is TRBJ2-7; D is undetermined. V lost 2 bases and J lost 3, with 6 bases in between. CDR3 length: 12 residues. The germline CDR1 and CDR2 sequences are SGHRS and YFSETQ. The complete variable domain, with remaining parts taken from reference TRBV5-1 and TRBJ2-7, reads KAGVTQTPRYLIKTRGQQVTLSCSPISGHRSVSWYQQTPGQGLQFLFEYFSETQRNKGNFPGRFSGRQFSNSRSEMNVSTLELGDSALYLCASSFIGYEQYFGPGTRLTVT.

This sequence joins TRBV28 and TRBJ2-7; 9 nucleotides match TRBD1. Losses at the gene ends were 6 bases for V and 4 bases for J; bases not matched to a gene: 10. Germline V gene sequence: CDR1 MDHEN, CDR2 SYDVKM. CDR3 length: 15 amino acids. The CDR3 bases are TGTGCCAGCAGGACGGGGGCAGGACAGGGGTACGAGCAGTACTTC. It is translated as CASRTGAGQGYEQYF. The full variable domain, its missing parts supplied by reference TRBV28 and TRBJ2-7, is DVKVTQSSRYLVKRTGEKVFLECVQDMDHENMFWYRQDPGLGLRLIYFSYDVKMKEKGDIPEGYSVSREKKERFSLILESASTNQTSMYLCASRTGAGQGYEQYFGPGTRLTVT.

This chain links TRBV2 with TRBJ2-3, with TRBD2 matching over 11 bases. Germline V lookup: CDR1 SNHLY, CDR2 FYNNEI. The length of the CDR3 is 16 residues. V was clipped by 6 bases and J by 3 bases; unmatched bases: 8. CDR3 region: CASRSTSGSPTDTQYF. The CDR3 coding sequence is TGTGCCAGCAGGTCTACTAGCGGGAGCCCAACAGATACGCAGTATTTT.

The CDR3 reads CASSFGSETGYTF. The CDR3 DNA sequence: TGTGCCAGCAGTTTCGGCAGCGAAACCGGCTACACCTTC. The chain links TRBV6-5 to TRBJ1-2; no reliable D call. V dropped 4 bases and J dropped 8 bases, with 14 bases sitting between them. The V gene's germline CDR1 is MNHEY and CDR2 SVGAGI. This CDR3 region has 13 residues.

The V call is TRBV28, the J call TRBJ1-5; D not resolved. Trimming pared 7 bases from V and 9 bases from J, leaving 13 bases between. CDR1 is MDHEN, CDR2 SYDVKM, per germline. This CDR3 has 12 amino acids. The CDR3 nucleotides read TGTGCCAGCAATACCGACGGGTGGCCCCAGCATTTT. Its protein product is CASNTDGWPQHF.

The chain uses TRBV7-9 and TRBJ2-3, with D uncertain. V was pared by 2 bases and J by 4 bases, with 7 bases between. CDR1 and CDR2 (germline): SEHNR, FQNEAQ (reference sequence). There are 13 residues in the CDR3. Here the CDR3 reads CASSLRGADTQYF. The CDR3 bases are TGTGCCAGCAGCTTAAGAGGCGCAGATACGCAGTATTTT.

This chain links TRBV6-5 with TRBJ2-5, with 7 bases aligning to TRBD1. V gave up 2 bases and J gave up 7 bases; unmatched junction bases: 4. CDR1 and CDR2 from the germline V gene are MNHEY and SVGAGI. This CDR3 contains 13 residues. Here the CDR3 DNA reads TGTGCCAGCAGTTACCGGGACAGAGCGACCCAGTACTTC. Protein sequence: CASSYRDRATQYF.

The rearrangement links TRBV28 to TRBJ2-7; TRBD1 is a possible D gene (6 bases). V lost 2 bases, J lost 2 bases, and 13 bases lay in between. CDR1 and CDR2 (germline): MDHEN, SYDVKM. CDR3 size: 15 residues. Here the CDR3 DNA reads TGTGCCAGCAGTTTAATCGGGCAGGGGACCTACGAGCAGTACTTC. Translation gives CASSLIGQGTYEQYF.

CDR3 DNA: TGTGCCAGCAGCCAGATGACTGGCCTTGAGCAGTTCTTC. It yields the protein CASSQMTGLEQFF. This chain links TRBV14 with TRBJ2-1, with D uncertain. This CDR3 has 13 residues. The ends were cut back, 3 bases at V and 9 bases at J, with 12 bases in the middle. Germline V lookup: CDR1 SGHDN, CDR2 FVKESK.

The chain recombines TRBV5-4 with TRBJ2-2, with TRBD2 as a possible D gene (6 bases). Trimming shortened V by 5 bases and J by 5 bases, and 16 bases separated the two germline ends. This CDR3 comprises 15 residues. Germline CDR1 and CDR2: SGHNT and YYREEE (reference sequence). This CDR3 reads CASSRQGGITGELFF. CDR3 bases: TGTGCCAGCAGTCGCCAGGGAGGAATAACCGGGGAGCTGTTTTTT.

Here the CDR3 DNA reads TGTGCCAGCAGCTTGAGATTAGCGCCCTACAATGAGCAGTTCTTC. Translating it yields CASSLRLAPYNEQFF. The chain has TRBV5-6 and TRBJ2-1; weak D call: TRBD2 (5 bases). The CDR3 covers 15 residues. Germline-derived CDR1 and CDR2 are SGHDT and YYEEEE. Trimming took 1 base from V and 2 from J, leaving 10 bases between them. The full variable domain, its missing parts supplied by reference TRBV5-6 and TRBJ2-1, is DAGVTQSPTHLIKTRGQQVTLRCSPKSGHDTVSWYQQALGQGPQFIFQYYEEEERQRGNFPDRFSGHQFPNYSSELNVNALLLGDSALYLCASSLRLAPYNEQFFGPGTRLTVL.

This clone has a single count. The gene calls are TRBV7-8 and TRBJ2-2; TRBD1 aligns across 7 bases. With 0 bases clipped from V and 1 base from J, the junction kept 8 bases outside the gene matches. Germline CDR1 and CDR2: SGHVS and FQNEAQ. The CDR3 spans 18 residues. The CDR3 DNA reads TGTGCCAGCAGCTTAGCGCGAGGGGGCGCGGGGAACACCGGGGAGCTGTTTTTT. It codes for CASSLARGGAGNTGELFF.